Presented here are 21 T cell receptor beta chains from one specimen sequenced in a study of cytomegalovirus exposure and HLA in healthy donors. Vbeta (60) and Jbeta (13) primers were used in the PCR. TCRdb's table, derived via immunoSEQ multiplex PCR, lists solely in-frame clones and lacks some. The sample lists roughly 100,000 clones; 70% to 80% were seen once. Sequences were obtained from PBMCs. The receptors derive from a female donor in good health and CMV-seronegative.

The J gene is TRBJ1-6, the V gene TRBV7-9; no clear D. V was shortened by 5 bases and J by 5 bases, with 13 bases between the two germline ends. This CDR3 is built from 15 residues. CDR1 and CDR2 from the germline V gene are SEHNR and FQNEAQ (reference sequence). CDR3 coding DNA: TGTGCCAGCAGCCCGCGACATTTCCATAATTCACCCCTCCACTTT. This gives the protein CASSPRHFHNSPLHF.

The chain carries TRBV30 and TRBJ1-3; no reliable D call. CDR1 and CDR2 from the germline V gene are GTSNPN and SVGIG (reference sequence). The V end was cut by 0 bases, the J end by 4 bases, with 22 bases between. The CDR3 is made up of 18 amino acids. This chain's CDR3 is CAWSVGSWNSRRGNTIYF. CDR3 in DNA: TGTGCCTGGAGTGTCGGGTCTTGGAACAGTCGGAGGGGAAACACCATATATTTT.

This clone was detected only a few times. V is TRBV2 and J is TRBJ1-1; a weak D match, TRBD1 (5 bases). CDR1 is SNHLY and CDR2 is FYNNEI in the germline V gene. The CDR3 extends over 13 amino acids. Trimming shortened V by 8 bases and J by 4 bases, and 14 bases separated the two germline ends. CDR3 sequence (DNA): TGTGCCAGCCAAAGGGGCATGGGCACTGAAGCTTTCTTT. This gives the protein CASQRGMGTEAFF. The variable domain in full, with the rest retrieved from reference TRBV2 and TRBJ1-1, is EPEVTQTPSHQVTQMGQEVILRCVPISNHLYFYWYRQILGQKVEFLVSFYNNEISEKSEIFDDQFSVERPDGSNFTLKIRSTKLEDSAMYFCASQRGMGTEAFFGQGTRLTVV.

This clone was counted only a few times. The chain couples TRBV15 to TRBJ2-3; no firm D call. V was shortened by 0 bases and J by 8 bases, with 15 bases between the two germline ends. Germline CDR1 LNHNV, CDR2 YYDKDF (reference sequence). The CDR3 length is 15 residues. CDR3 coding DNA: TGTGCCACCAGCAGAGATCGAGATTTGGTGGTTACGCAGTATTTT. Translated, it gives CATSRDRDLVVTQYF.

This rearrangement joins TRBV6-1 to TRBJ1-1, with D tentatively TRBD1 (5 bases). Between the trimmed V and J ends, which lost 4 bases and 4 bases, there was a span of 10 bases. The CDR3 runs to 13 residues. Looked up from germline, CDR1 is MNHNS and CDR2 is SASEGT. Here the CDR3 DNA reads TGTGCCAGCAGTGGACAGACGAGCACTGAAGCTTTCTTT. This gives the protein CASSGQTSTEAFF.

This clone was seen only a few times. The chain is built from TRBV29-1 and TRBJ2-3, with 11 bases identical to TRBD2. V shed 6 bases, J shed 2 bases, and the junction held 7 bases outside the gene matches. The CDR3 runs 15 residues. In germline, CDR1 is SQVTM, CDR2 ANQGSEA. The CDR3 nucleotides read TGCAGCGTACCAACTAGCGGGAGAATCACAGATACGCAGTATTTT. Protein sequence: CSVPTSGRITDTQYF.

This sequence joins TRBV6-1 and TRBJ2-7, with 7 bases lining up with TRBD1. The CDR3 is made up of 13 amino acids. The V and J ends lost 8 bases and 3 bases, in that order; junction bases with no gene match: 7. The germline gives CDR1 MNHNS, CDR2 SASEGT. The CDR3 sequence: CASVRDRGYEQYF. CDR3 DNA sequence: TGTGCCAGCGTCCGGGACAGAGGCTACGAGCAGTACTTC.

This clone showed up just a few times. The V call is TRBV9, the J call TRBJ1-1, with a tentative D call TRBD1 (6 bases). The CDR3 length is 15 residues. CDR1 is SGDLS and CDR2 is YYNGEE in the germline V gene. V lost 1 base to trimming and J lost 7 bases, with 17 bases between them. CDR3 coding DNA: TGTGCCAGCAGCGTAAGGGGGGGAGGATTACGTGAAGCTTTCTTT. Residues: CASSVRGGGLREAFF.

The gene calls are TRBV7-9 and TRBJ1-2; 10 bases line up with TRBD1. V gave up 5 bases and J gave up 5 bases; unmatched junction bases: 5. Germline V gene lookup returns CDR1 SEHNR and CDR2 FQNEAQ (reference sequence). This CDR3 comprises 14 residues. The DNA for the CDR3 is TGTGCCAGCAGCAGTGACAGGGGGCAATATGGCTACACCTTC. This translates into CASSSDRGQYGYTF.

The chain couples TRBV7-3 to TRBJ2-3, with 7 bases matching TRBD2. Losses at the gene ends were 3 bases for V and 0 bases for J; bases not matched to a gene: 6. Germline assignment: CDR1 SGHTA and CDR2 FQGTGA. This CDR3 has 16 residues. CDR3 coding DNA: TGTGCCAGCAGCTTGTTCGGCGGGGGAAGCACAGATACGCAGTATTTT. Translation: CASSLFGGGSTDTQYF.

The J gene is TRBJ2-1, the V gene TRBV27; 10 nucleotides agree with TRBD2. The germline V gene has CDR1 MNHEY and CDR2 SMNVEV (reference sequence). Germline trimming cut 8 bases from V and 14 bases from J; bases unmatched to any gene: 9. The CDR3 has 12 residues. CDR3 DNA: TGTGCCAGCCGGCTAGCGGGGGTTATGGAGTTCTTC. As protein: CASRLAGVMEFF.

CDR3 nucleotides: TGTGCCAGCAGTTTCCGGTCCTACGAGCAGTACTTC. It specifies CASSFRSYEQYF. The V and J genes are TRBV6-1 and TRBJ2-7; no clear D. The CDR3 extends over 12 amino acids. V was trimmed by 5 bases and J by 1 base, leaving 6 bases between them. CDR1 and CDR2 from the germline V gene are MNHNS and SASEGT.

This clone was counted a few times. The chain combines TRBV4-3 with TRBJ2-5, with 7 bases aligning to TRBD1. The CDR3 runs 16 residues. The V gene end was trimmed by 0 bases and the J gene end by 4 bases; junction bases not matched to a gene: 8. Looked up from germline, CDR1 is LGHNA and CDR2 is YSLEER. The CDR3 bases are TGCGCCAGCAGCCAAGAGACAGGGTTTGGGGGAGAGACCCAGTACTTC. This codes for CASSQETGFGGETQYF.

The chain recombines TRBV2 with TRBJ1-2; perhaps TRBD1 as D (6 bases). In germline, CDR1 is SNHLY, CDR2 FYNNEI. Trimming took off 2 bases at V and 4 bases at J, with 14 bases between the two ends. The CDR3 totals 15 residues. The CDR3 region has the DNA TGTGCCAGCAGTGAAATCCAGGGAGGGGGCTATGGCTACACCTTC. This gives the protein CASSEIQGGGYGYTF.

The chain is built from TRBV5-1 and TRBJ1-1, with TRBD1 matching over 11 bases. V shed 4 bases and J 6 bases; nucleotides not matched to a gene: 5. There are 14 residues in the CDR3. Looked up from germline, CDR1 is SGHRS and CDR2 is YFSETQ. Here the CDR3 reads CASSPGTGGAEAFF. DNA of the CDR3: TGCGCCAGCAGCCCCGGGACAGGGGGGGCTGAAGCTTTCTTT.

The chain joins TRBV18 to TRBJ1-1; the match to TRBD1 covers 11 bases. Unmatched junction bases numbered 13, after V lost 6 bases and J lost 4 bases. In germline, CDR1 is KGHSH, CDR2 LQKENI. This CDR3 is 17 amino acids long. The CDR3 DNA is TGTGCCAGCTCCCCCGCGGGACAGGGGGATAGGGGCACTGAAGCTTTCTTT. Translated: CASSPAGQGDRGTEAFF.

The chain joins TRBV11-2 to TRBJ2-5, with 7 positions matching TRBD2. V was pared by 5 bases and J by 1 base, with 7 bases of the junction left unmatched. CDR1 and CDR2 from the germline V gene are SGHAT and FQNNGV. The length of the CDR3 is 15 residues. The CDR3 sequence: CASSPMRGGQETQYF. The CDR3 nucleotides read TGTGCCAGCAGCCCCATGCGCGGGGGCCAAGAGACCCAGTACTTC. Variable domain in full (rest from reference TRBV11-2 and TRBJ2-5): EAGVAQSPRYKIIEKRQSVAFWCNPISGHATLYWYQQILGQGPKLLIQFQNNGVVDDSQLPKDRFSAERLKGVDSTLKIQPAKLEDSAVYLCASSPMRGGQETQYFGPGTRLLVL.

V and J are TRBV7-6 and TRBJ2-5; no clear D gene. CDR1 is SGHVS, CDR2 FNYEAQ, per germline. Trimming removed 1 base from V and 2 bases from J, with 8 bases in between. This CDR3 contains 14 residues. CDR3 sequence: CASSLVLLQETQYF. CDR3 coding DNA: TGTGCCAGCAGCTTAGTTCTTTTGCAAGAGACCCAGTACTTC.

V is TRBV2 and J is TRBJ2-1; possibly TRBD2 for D (6 bases). The germline V gene has CDR1 SNHLY and CDR2 FYNNEI. This CDR3 has 13 residues. The ends were cut back, 6 bases at V and 1 base at J, with 7 bases in the middle. The chain's CDR3 is CASRDYSYNEQFF. The CDR3 DNA follows: TGTGCCAGCAGGGACTATTCCTACAATGAGCAGTTCTTC.

The J gene is TRBJ1-2, the V gene TRBV5-4; 8 positions match TRBD1. After removal of 4 bases from V and 2 bases from J, the junction contained 4 bases not matched to a gene. CDR1 SGHNT and CDR2 YYREEE come from the germline V gene (reference sequence). The CDR3 contains 14 residues. In DNA, the CDR3 is TGTGCCAGCAGCCCAGGGGGCTTCAACTATGGCTACACCTTC. Translation: CASSPGGFNYGYTF.

This clone has more than one count but fewer than ten. CDR3 loop: CASSGPGSYEQYF. CDR3 in DNA: TGTGCCAGCAGTGGTCCGGGGTCCTACGAGCAGTACTTC. V gene TRBV25-1 combines with J gene TRBJ2-7, with D perhaps TRBD2 (5 bases). The CDR3 has 13 residues. Trimming removed 4 bases at V and 1 base at J, with 8 bases between. The germline V gene has CDR1 MGHDK and CDR2 SYGVNS.